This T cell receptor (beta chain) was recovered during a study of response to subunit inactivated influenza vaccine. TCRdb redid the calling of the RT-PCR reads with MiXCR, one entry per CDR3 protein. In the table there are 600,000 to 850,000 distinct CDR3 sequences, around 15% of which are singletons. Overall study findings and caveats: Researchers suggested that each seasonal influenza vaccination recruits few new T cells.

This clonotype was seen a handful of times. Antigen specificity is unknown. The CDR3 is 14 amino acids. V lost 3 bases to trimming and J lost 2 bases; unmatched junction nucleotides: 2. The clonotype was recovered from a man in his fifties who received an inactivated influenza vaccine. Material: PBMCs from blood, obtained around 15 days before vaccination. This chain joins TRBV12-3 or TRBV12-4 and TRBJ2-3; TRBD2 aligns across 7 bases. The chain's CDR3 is CASSLREFTDTQYF. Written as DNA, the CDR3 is TGTGCCAGCAGTTTGCGGGAGTTCACAGATACGCAGTATTTT.